The TCR beta chain under discussion was sequenced for a study of blood T cells in healthy people across ages (dated by TCRdb to 2014 to 2015). Broadly, across the study: In model experiments, template switching captured roughly one uniquely barcoded TCR beta cDNA molecule for every two T cells. Using the same blood draw, the study looked at two additional independent replicas of 1 million unique cDNA reads for two donors, one aged 18 to 30 and the other aged 80 or older. Age-related changes in TCR beta repertoire diversity were measured in the study by deep sequencing normalized with unique cDNA molecular identifiers. The donors were divided into four age groups: young (average around 17 years), middle-aged (about 39), aged (about 61) and long-lived (82). To avoid experimental bias, donors of different ages were randomly spread across the sequencing lanes.

Here is what the overall study found, with its caveats: Estimates of total diversity based on one million sequenced T cells were regarded as lower bounds and as underestimates. Because profiling used bulk unsorted PBMCs, naive and antigen-experienced compartments could not be compared conclusively. Because the CMV infection status of the donors was unknown, age-related changes in expanded clonotypes may potentially have been confounded. Observed TCR beta diversity per million T cells fell roughly linearly with age, and a significant reduction was already apparent by age roughly 40. Compared with the aged group, more naive CD4+ T cells, fewer expanded clones and increased TCR diversity were shown by the long-lived group, suggesting age selection. The percentage of naive T cells measured by flow cytometry correlated strongly with observed TCR beta diversity.

CDR1 and CDR2, looked up from the germline V gene, are SGHDN and FVKESK. The cysteine opens and the phenylalanine closes a CDR3 of 16 amino acids. The kept DNA is CDR3 alone, 48 bases in frame from the first base. Donors were a few dozen systemically healthy Caucasian individuals from Russia aged roughly 6 to 95 years. Roughly 10 milliliters of peripheral blood were collected from each donor into EDTA-treated Vacutainer tubes. PBMCs were isolated by Ficoll-Paque density-gradient centrifugation, with at least 7 million obtained per sample. Trizol reagent was used to extract total RNA from the PBMCs, yielding at least 5 micrograms per sample. For every donor, flow cytometry on a PBMC aliquot measured the percentage of naive CD45RAhigh/CD27high T cells. To prepare the library, 5' RACE was applied. Sequenced using an Illumina HiSeq 2500. A second roughly 6 to 11 cycle PCR used a sample-barcoded 5' primer and a J-beta primer mix. A template-switch 5' adaptor carrying 12 random nucleotides introduced a unique molecular identifier onto each TCR beta cDNA molecule. Each sample yielded at least 3 million CDR3-containing paired-end reads. First-strand cDNA synthesis was performed from all RNA using the Mint cDNA synthesis kit, with priming by a TRBC-specific oligonucleotide. All cDNA was treated with uracil-DNA glycosylase and then went through a first 18-cycle PCR with the universal primers M1SS and BC2_uni_R. Under the source paper's analysis protocol: Each sample was normalized by randomly selecting 1 million high-quality reads, each carrying a distinct molecular identifier. Reads sharing molecular identifiers were discarded rather than binned into consensus sequences. MiTCR, with a Q25 quality threshold and the strictest error-elimination algorithm, was used for CDR3 identification, clonotype clustering and error correction. Lower-bound total TCR beta diversity was estimated with a nonparametric unseen species model using Euler transformation. TCRdb reprocessed the public reads (quality trimming at Q25 with fastp, clone calling with MiXCR) and kept in-frame beta chains. Each CDR3 protein appears once, grouped with its most common genes and DNA. Here the V and J calls rest on TCRdb's processing, not on the authors' analysis. The table for this sample lists 890,000 or so distinct CDR3 sequences; approximately 65% of them were counted only once. The biggest ten clones account for about 30% of the sample.

With respect to this clonotype: No cognate antigen has been identified for it. One junction end disagrees with the germline gene, perhaps due to a read error.

The clonotype originates from a man younger than 45 in good health. The sample comprised blood. The V and J genes are TRBV14 and TRBJ2-1, and 8 junctional nucleotides match TRBD1. The CDR3 has the sequence CAGSQDTDRDYNEQFF. Here is the DNA: TGTGCCGGCAGCCAAGATACGGACAGGGATTACAATGAGCAGTTCTTC.